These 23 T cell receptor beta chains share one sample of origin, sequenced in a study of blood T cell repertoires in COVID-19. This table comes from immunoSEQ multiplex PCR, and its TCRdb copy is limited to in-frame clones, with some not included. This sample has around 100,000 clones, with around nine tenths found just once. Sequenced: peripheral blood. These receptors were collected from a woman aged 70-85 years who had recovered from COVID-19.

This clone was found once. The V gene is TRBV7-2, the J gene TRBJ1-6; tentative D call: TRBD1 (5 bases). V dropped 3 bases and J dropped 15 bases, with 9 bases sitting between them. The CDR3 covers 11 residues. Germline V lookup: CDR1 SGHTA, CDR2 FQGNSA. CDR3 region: CASSLGPRLHF. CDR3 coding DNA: TGTGCCAGCAGCTTGGGGCCTCGCCTCCACTTT.

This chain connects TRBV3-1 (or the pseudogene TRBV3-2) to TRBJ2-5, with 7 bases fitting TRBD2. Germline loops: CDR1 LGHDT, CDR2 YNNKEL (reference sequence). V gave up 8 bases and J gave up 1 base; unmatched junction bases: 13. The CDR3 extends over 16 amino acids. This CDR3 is CASSMRGTLPQETQYF. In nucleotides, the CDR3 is TGTGCCAGCTCCATGCGGGGGACTCTTCCCCAAGAGACCCAGTACTTC.

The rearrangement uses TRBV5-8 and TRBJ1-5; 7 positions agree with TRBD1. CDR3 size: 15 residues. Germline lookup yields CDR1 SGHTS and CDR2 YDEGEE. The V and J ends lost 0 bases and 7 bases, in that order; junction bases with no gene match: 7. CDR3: CASSLGRQGQQPQHF. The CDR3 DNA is TGTGCCAGCAGCTTGGGGAGACAGGGCCAACAGCCCCAGCATTTT.

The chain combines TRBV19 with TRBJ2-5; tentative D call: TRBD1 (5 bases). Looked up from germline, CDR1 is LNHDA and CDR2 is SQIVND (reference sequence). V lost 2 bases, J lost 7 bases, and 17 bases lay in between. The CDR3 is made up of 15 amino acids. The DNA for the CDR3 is TGTGCCAGTAGTATAAGTGGGGCCCCCCCCGGGACCCAGTACTTC. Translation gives CASSISGAPPGTQYF.

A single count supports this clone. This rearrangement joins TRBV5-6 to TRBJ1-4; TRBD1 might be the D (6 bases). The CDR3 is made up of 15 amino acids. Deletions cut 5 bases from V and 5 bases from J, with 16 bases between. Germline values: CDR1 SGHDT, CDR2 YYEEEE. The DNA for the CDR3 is TGTGCCAGCAGGGCCGGGGGGCGAAGGAATGAAAAACTGTTTTTT. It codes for CASRAGGRRNEKLFF.

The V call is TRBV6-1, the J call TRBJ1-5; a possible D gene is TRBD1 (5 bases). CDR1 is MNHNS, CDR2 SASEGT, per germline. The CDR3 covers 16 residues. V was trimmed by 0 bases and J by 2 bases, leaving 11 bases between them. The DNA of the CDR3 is TGTGCCAGCAGTGAAGCGCCAACGGGGGGCAATCAGCCCCAGCATTTT. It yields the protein CASSEAPTGGNQPQHF.

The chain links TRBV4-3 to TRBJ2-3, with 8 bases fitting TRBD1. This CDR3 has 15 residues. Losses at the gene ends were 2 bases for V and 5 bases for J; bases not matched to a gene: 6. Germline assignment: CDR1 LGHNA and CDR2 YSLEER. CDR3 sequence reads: CASSQQGAEVDTQYF. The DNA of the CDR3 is TGCGCCAGCAGCCAACAGGGGGCTGAGGTAGATACGCAGTATTTT.

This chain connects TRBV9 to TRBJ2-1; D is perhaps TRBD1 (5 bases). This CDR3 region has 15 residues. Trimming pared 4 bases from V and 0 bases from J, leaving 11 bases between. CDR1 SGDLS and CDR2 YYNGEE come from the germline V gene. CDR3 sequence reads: CASSPRQGSYNEQFF. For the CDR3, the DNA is TGTGCCAGCAGCCCCCGCCAGGGCTCCTACAATGAGCAGTTCTTC.

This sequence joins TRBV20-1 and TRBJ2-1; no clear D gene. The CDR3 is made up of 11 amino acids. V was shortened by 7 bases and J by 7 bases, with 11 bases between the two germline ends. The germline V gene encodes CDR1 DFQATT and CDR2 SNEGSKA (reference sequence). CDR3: CSGLHGNEQFF. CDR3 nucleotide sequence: TGCAGTGGTCTACACGGGAATGAGCAGTTCTTC.

The CDR3, as DNA: TGTGCCAGCACCGTGAGGGGGTTGTACAATGAGCAGTTCTTC. Protein: CASTVRGLYNEQFF. This chain connects TRBV7-9 to TRBJ2-1; D perhaps matches TRBD1 (6 bases). Germline V lookup: CDR1 SEHNR, CDR2 FQNEAQ (reference sequence). This CDR3 has 14 amino acids. Trimming stripped 7 bases from V and 4 bases from J, with 14 bases between.

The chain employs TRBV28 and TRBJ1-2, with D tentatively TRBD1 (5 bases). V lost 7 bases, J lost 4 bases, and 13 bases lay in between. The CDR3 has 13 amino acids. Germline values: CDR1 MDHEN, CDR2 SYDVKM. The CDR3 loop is CASIYGGGYGYTF. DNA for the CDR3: TGTGCCAGCATTTACGGGGGAGGCTATGGCTACACCTTC.

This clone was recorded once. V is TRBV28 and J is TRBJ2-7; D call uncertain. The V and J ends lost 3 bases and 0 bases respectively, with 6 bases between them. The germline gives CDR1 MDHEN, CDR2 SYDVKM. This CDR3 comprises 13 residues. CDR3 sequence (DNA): TGTGCCAGCAGTTTCGGGTTCTCCTACGAGCAGTACTTC. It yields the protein CASSFGFSYEQYF.

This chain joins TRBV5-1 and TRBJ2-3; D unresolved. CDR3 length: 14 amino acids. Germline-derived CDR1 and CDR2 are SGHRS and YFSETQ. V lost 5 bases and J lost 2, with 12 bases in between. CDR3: CASRYYTNTDTQYF. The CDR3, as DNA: TGCGCCAGCAGATATTACACGAACACAGATACGCAGTATTTT.

CDR3 sequence: CASSPYLGGQISGVYGEQYF. In nucleotides, the CDR3 is TGCGCCAGCAGCCCCTACCTAGGGGGACAGATCTCCGGGGTCTACGGGGAGCAGTACTTC. The chain couples TRBV4-1 to TRBJ2-7; 7 nucleotides align to TRBD1. The CDR3 spans 20 residues. Germline CDR1 reads MGHRA; CDR2 reads YSYEKL. Germline trimming cut 4 bases from V and 7 bases from J; bases unmatched to any gene: 28.

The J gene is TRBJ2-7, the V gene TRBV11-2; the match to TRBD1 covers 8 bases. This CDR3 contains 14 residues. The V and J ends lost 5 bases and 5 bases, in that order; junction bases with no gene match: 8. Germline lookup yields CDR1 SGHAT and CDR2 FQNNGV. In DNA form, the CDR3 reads TGTGCCAGCAGCCCGGAGCAGGGGGCCGACGAGCAGTACTTC. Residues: CASSPEQGADEQYF.

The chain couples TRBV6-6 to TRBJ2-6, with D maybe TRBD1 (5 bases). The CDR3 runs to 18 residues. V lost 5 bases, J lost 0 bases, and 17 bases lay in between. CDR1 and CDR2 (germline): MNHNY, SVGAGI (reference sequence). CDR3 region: CASSPLGVQSSGANVLTF. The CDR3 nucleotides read TGTGCCAGCAGTCCCCTAGGGGTACAAAGCTCTGGGGCCAACGTCCTGACTTTC.

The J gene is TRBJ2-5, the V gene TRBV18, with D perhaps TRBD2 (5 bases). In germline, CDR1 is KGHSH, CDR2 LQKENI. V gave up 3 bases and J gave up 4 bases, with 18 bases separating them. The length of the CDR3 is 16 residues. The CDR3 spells CASSPGRLGVGETQYF. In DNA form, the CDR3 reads TGTGCCAGCTCACCGGGGAGACTGGGCGTAGGAGAGACCCAGTACTTC.

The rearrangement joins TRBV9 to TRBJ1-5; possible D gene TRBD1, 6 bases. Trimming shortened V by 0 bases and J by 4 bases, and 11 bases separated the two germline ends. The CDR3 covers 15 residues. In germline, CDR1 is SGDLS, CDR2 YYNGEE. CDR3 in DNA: TGTGCCAGCAGCGTAGAAGGGACAACGAATCAGCCCCAGCATTTT. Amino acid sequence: CASSVEGTTNQPQHF.

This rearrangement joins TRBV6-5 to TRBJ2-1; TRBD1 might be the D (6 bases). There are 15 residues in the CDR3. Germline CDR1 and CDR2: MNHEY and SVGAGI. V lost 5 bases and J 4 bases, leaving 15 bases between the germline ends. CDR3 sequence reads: CASSPTGPVYNEQFF. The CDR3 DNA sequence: TGTGCCAGCAGTCCCACAGGGCCCGTTTACAATGAGCAGTTCTTC.

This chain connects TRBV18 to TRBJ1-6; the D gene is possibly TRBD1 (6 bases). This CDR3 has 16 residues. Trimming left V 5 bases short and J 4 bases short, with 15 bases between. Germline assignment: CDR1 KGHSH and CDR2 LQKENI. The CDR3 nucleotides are TGTGCCAGCTCATCACGCCCGGGACAATATAATTCACCCCTCCACTTT. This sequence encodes CASSSRPGQYNSPLHF.

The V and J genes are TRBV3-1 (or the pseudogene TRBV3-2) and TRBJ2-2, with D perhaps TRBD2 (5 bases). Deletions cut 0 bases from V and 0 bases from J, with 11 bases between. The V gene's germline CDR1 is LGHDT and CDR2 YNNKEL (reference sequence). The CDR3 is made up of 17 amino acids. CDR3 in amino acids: CASSQEHGVANTGELFF. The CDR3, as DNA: TGTGCCAGCAGCCAAGAACACGGGGTGGCGAACACCGGGGAGCTGTTTTTT.

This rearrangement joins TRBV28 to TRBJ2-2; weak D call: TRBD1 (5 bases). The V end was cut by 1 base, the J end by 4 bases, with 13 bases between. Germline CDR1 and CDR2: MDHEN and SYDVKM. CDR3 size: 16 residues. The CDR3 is CASSLSGRDFTGELFF. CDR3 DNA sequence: TGTGCCAGCAGTTTATCAGGCAGGGATTTCACCGGGGAGCTGTTTTTT.

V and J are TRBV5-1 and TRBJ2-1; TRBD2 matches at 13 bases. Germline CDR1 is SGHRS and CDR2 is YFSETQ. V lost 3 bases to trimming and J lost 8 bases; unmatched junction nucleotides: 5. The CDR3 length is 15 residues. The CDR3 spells CASSSGTSGIHEQFF. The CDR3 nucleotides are TGCGCCAGCAGCTCCGGGACTAGCGGGATTCATGAGCAGTTCTTC.